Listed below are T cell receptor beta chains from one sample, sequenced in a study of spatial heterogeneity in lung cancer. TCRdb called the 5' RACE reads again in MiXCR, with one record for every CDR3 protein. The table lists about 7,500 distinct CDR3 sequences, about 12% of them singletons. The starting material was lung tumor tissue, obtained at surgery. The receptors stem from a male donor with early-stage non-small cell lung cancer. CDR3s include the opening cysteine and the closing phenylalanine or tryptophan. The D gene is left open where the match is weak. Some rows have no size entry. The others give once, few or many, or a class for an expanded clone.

CDR3nt: TGCAGTGCTAGAGTCCAACAGGGGTTCAATTCACCCCTCCACTTT; CDR3aa: CSARVQQGFNSPLHF; abundance: many; v_gene: TRBV20-1; len: 15; j_gene: TRBJ1-6; d_gene: TRBD1
CDR3nt: TGCAGTGCTAGACGACAGGGTAATGAGCAGTTCTTC; CDR3aa: CSARRQGNEQFF; abundance: many; v_gene: TRBV20-1; len: 12; j_gene: TRBJ2-1; d_gene: TRBD1
CDR3nt: TGCAGTGCTAGTGTTCGGGGCCTTCATTACGAGCAGTACTTC; CDR3aa: CSASVRGLHYEQYF; abundance: medium-sized; v_gene: TRBV20-1; len: 14; j_gene: TRBJ2-7; d_gene: .
CDR3nt: TGCAGTGCTTCCTCGGACTCTAAGCTTGATACGCAGTATTTT; CDR3aa: CSASSDSKLDTQYF; abundance: .; v_gene: TRBV20-1; len: 14; j_gene: TRBJ2-3; d_gene: .
CDR3nt: TGTGCCAGCAGCTTAGCGCGGGGGACAGATACGCAGTATTTT; CDR3aa: CASSLARGTDTQYF; abundance: medium-sized; v_gene: TRBV7-2; len: 14; j_gene: TRBJ2-3; d_gene: TRBD2
CDR3nt: TGCGCCAGCAGCCAAGACGAAGGGACAGGGCCGAGAAACACCATATATTTT; CDR3aa: CASSQDEGTGPRNTIYF; abundance: many; v_gene: TRBV4-3; len: 17; j_gene: TRBJ1-3; d_gene: TRBD1
CDR3nt: TGTGCCAGCCTAGGAGTTAACTATGGCTACACCTTC; CDR3aa: CASLGVNYGYTF; abundance: medium-sized; v_gene: TRBV4-2; len: 12; j_gene: TRBJ1-2; d_gene: .
CDR3nt: TGTGCCAGCAGCGCGACAGGGTTTGGAAACATTCAGTACTTC; CDR3aa: CASSATGFGNIQYF; abundance: medium-sized; v_gene: TRBV7-9; len: 14; j_gene: TRBJ2-4; d_gene: TRBD1
CDR3nt: TGTGCCAGCAGTACCCTCCTAGGGACCGAGCAGTTCTTC; CDR3aa: CASSTLLGTEQFF; abundance: many; v_gene: TRBV25-1; len: 13; j_gene: TRBJ2-1; d_gene: .
CDR3nt: TGTGCCAGCTCACCAAGGACTAGCGGGAGCAATGAGCAGTTCTTC; CDR3aa: CASSPRTSGSNEQFF; abundance: medium-sized; v_gene: TRBV18; len: 15; j_gene: TRBJ2-1; d_gene: TRBD2
CDR3nt: TGTGCCTCCGGGACAGAGTACAATGAGCAGTTCTTC; CDR3aa: CASGTEYNEQFF; abundance: large; v_gene: TRBV27; len: 12; j_gene: TRBJ2-1; d_gene: TRBD1
CDR3nt: TGTGCCAGCAGCCCGTGGGGGCGCGCGGATGGCGGGGAGCTGTTTTTT; CDR3aa: CASSPWGRADGGELFF; abundance: many; v_gene: TRBV5-6; len: 16; j_gene: TRBJ2-2; d_gene: .
CDR3nt: TGTGCCAGCAGCTTTCTAGCAGATACGCAGTATTTT; CDR3aa: CASSFLADTQYF; abundance: .; v_gene: TRBV7-2; len: 12; j_gene: TRBJ2-3; d_gene: .
CDR3nt: TGCGCCAGCAGCCAACGAGGGGGGGGCACTGAAGCTTTCTTT; CDR3aa: CASSQRGGGTEAFF; abundance: medium-sized; v_gene: TRBV4-3; len: 14; j_gene: TRBJ1-1; d_gene: .
CDR3nt: TGCAGTGCTAGAGATCATGGGGGGCTAGGCGAGCAGTACTTC; CDR3aa: CSARDHGGLGEQYF; abundance: .; v_gene: TRBV20-1; len: 14; j_gene: TRBJ2-7; d_gene: .
CDR3nt: TGTGCCAGCAGCGGTGACAGGGGCGCATCCTACGAGCAGTACTTC; CDR3aa: CASSGDRGASYEQYF; abundance: many; v_gene: TRBV2; len: 15; j_gene: TRBJ2-7; d_gene: TRBD1
CDR3nt: TGTGCCAGCAGTGAACGCACCGGGACAGGGGGTAATGAGCAGTTCTTC; CDR3aa: CASSERTGTGGNEQFF; abundance: many; v_gene: TRBV25-1; len: 16; j_gene: TRBJ2-1; d_gene: TRBD1
CDR3nt: TGCAGCGTTGATGGGCTTGGCCAACATTCGGCCGATGAGCAGTTCTTC; CDR3aa: CSVDGLGQHSADEQFF; abundance: many; v_gene: TRBV29-1; len: 16; j_gene: TRBJ2-1; d_gene: .
CDR3nt: TGCGCCGGGGGGGACGGGATGAACACTGAAGCTTTCTTT; CDR3aa: CAGGDGMNTEAFF; abundance: many; v_gene: TRBV10-2; len: 13; j_gene: TRBJ1-1; d_gene: .
CDR3nt: TGTGCCAGCAGCCGGACTCACCAAGAGACCCAGTACTTC; CDR3aa: CASSRTHQETQYF; abundance: once; v_gene: TRBV3-1; len: 13; j_gene: TRBJ2-5; d_gene: .
CDR3nt: TGTGCCGCACGAGGGGCAGAGGACACCGGGGAGCTGTTTTTT; CDR3aa: CAARGAEDTGELFF; abundance: many; v_gene: TRBV18; len: 14; j_gene: TRBJ2-2; d_gene: .
CDR3nt: TGTGCCAGCAGCCCTAGCGGCAATGAGCAGTTCTTC; CDR3aa: CASSPSGNEQFF; abundance: many; v_gene: TRBV7-8; len: 12; j_gene: TRBJ2-1; d_gene: TRBD2
CDR3nt: TGTGCCAGCAGCTTAGTGGCTTCCACAGATACGCAGTATTTT; CDR3aa: CASSLVASTDTQYF; abundance: many; v_gene: TRBV7-2; len: 14; j_gene: TRBJ2-3; d_gene: .
CDR3nt: TGCAGCCATAGGGCTACAGATACGCAGTATTTT; CDR3aa: CSHRATDTQYF; abundance: few; v_gene: TRBV29-1; len: 11; j_gene: TRBJ2-3; d_gene: .
CDR3nt: TGTGCCAGCAGTCCTAACCCCGGGACCTCCTACGAGCAGTACTTC; CDR3aa: CASSPNPGTSYEQYF; abundance: few; v_gene: TRBV27; len: 15; j_gene: TRBJ2-7; d_gene: .
CDR3nt: TGTGCCAGCAGTGGCCAGGGGCCGCAAGAGACCCAGTACTTC; CDR3aa: CASSGQGPQETQYF; abundance: many; v_gene: TRBV2; len: 14; j_gene: TRBJ2-5; d_gene: .
CDR3nt: TGTGCCAGCAGCGGGACAGGCGGATATGGCTACACCTTC; CDR3aa: CASSGTGGYGYTF; abundance: .; v_gene: TRBV6-5; len: 13; j_gene: TRBJ1-2; d_gene: TRBD1
CDR3nt: TGTGCCAGCAGTTTACGACGGGCCTCTGGAAACACCATATATTTT; CDR3aa: CASSLRRASGNTIYF; abundance: many; v_gene: TRBV12-3/TRBV12-4; len: 15; j_gene: TRBJ1-3; d_gene: .
CDR3nt: TGTGCCAGCAGTCCTTTGGACTCCCCAAGCTCCTACAATGAGCAGTTCTTC; CDR3aa: CASSPLDSPSSYNEQFF; abundance: few; v_gene: TRBV12-3/TRBV12-4; len: 17; j_gene: TRBJ2-1; d_gene: .
CDR3nt: TGCGCCAGCAGCCAAGCGCTAGCGGACTCCTACGAGCAGTACTTC; CDR3aa: CASSQALADSYEQYF; abundance: many; v_gene: TRBV4-3; len: 15; j_gene: TRBJ2-7; d_gene: TRBD2
CDR3nt: TGTGCCAGTACGGGGGGGGCTTACGAGCAGTACTTC; CDR3aa: CASTGGAYEQYF; abundance: medium-sized; v_gene: TRBV6-5; len: 12; j_gene: TRBJ2-7; d_gene: TRBD2
CDR3nt: TGTGCCAGCCGTCCGGGACAGGGACGTGGCTACACCTTC; CDR3aa: CASRPGQGRGYTF; abundance: medium-sized; v_gene: TRBV6-5; len: 13; j_gene: TRBJ1-2; d_gene: TRBD1
CDR3nt: TGTGCCAGCATCTGGACTAGCAGACCCTACAATGAGCAGTTCTTC; CDR3aa: CASIWTSRPYNEQFF; abundance: medium-sized; v_gene: TRBV6-1; len: 15; j_gene: TRBJ2-1; d_gene: TRBD2
CDR3nt: TGTGCCAGCAGATCGGGACTAGGTTCCAATGAGCAGTTCTTC; CDR3aa: CASRSGLGSNEQFF; abundance: many; v_gene: TRBV12-3/TRBV12-4; len: 14; j_gene: TRBJ2-1; d_gene: TRBD2
CDR3nt: TGCAGTGCTCATGACAGGGGGCCTTTCTACGAGCAGTACTTC; CDR3aa: CSAHDRGPFYEQYF; abundance: many; v_gene: TRBV20-1; len: 14; j_gene: TRBJ2-7; d_gene: TRBD1
CDR3nt: TGCAGCGTTGATAGGCTAGCGGACAATGAGCAGTTCTTC; CDR3aa: CSVDRLADNEQFF; abundance: few; v_gene: TRBV29-1; len: 13; j_gene: TRBJ2-1; d_gene: TRBD2
CDR3nt: TGCAGTGCTAGAGAGATAGAGCCTAGCGGGAGGATAAATGAGCAGTTCTTC; CDR3aa: CSAREIEPSGRINEQFF; abundance: medium-sized; v_gene: TRBV20-1; len: 17; j_gene: TRBJ2-1; d_gene: TRBD2
CDR3nt: TGCAGCGGTGGGGAATTAGAGACCCAGTACTTC; CDR3aa: CSGGELETQYF; abundance: many; v_gene: TRBV29-1; len: 11; j_gene: TRBJ2-5; d_gene: .
CDR3nt: TGCAGTGCCAAACAGGCATACACCGGGGAGCTGTTTTTT; CDR3aa: CSAKQAYTGELFF; abundance: many; v_gene: TRBV20-1; len: 13; j_gene: TRBJ2-2; d_gene: .
CDR3nt: TGTGCCAGCAGCTTACACCAGGGGGCCTACGAGCAGTACTTC; CDR3aa: CASSLHQGAYEQYF; abundance: .; v_gene: TRBV6-5; len: 14; j_gene: TRBJ2-7; d_gene: TRBD1
CDR3nt: TGTGCCAGCAGTTACTGGGTTAGCGGGAGGGCCTCCTACAATGAGCAGTTCTTC; CDR3aa: CASSYWVSGRASYNEQFF; abundance: .; v_gene: TRBV6-5; len: 18; j_gene: TRBJ2-1; d_gene: TRBD2
CDR3nt: TGCAGTGCTCCCCCTCGGGACAGGCATCAAGAGACCCAGTACTTC; CDR3aa: CSAPPRDRHQETQYF; abundance: large; v_gene: TRBV20-1; len: 15; j_gene: TRBJ2-5; d_gene: TRBD1
CDR3nt: TGTGCCAGCAGCAGAACAGGGGCGGAGGCTAATGAAAAACTGTTTTTT; CDR3aa: CASSRTGAEANEKLFF; abundance: few; v_gene: TRBV6-5; len: 16; j_gene: TRBJ1-4; d_gene: TRBD1
CDR3nt: TGTGCCAGCTTCCGGGAGAGAAAGTACTTC; CDR3aa: CASFRERKYF; abundance: many; v_gene: TRBV28; len: 10; j_gene: TRBJ2-7; d_gene: .
CDR3nt: TGTGCCAGCAGTAGCGGGACAGGGGCAACTAATGAAAAACTGTTTTTT; CDR3aa: CASSSGTGATNEKLFF; abundance: .; v_gene: TRBV12-3/TRBV12-4; len: 16; j_gene: TRBJ1-4; d_gene: TRBD1
CDR3nt: TGTGCCAGCAGCTCCCACCGGTCGAACACTGAAGCTTTCTTT; CDR3aa: CASSSHRSNTEAFF; abundance: many; v_gene: TRBV7-2; len: 14; j_gene: TRBJ1-1; d_gene: .
CDR3nt: TGCAGCGTTGAAGATTTTCTAGCGGGACGTCCGCAGTTCTTC; CDR3aa: CSVEDFLAGRPQFF; abundance: many; v_gene: TRBV29-1; len: 14; j_gene: TRBJ2-1; d_gene: TRBD2
CDR3nt: TGCGCCAGCAGCTCCGGACCCGGCGGCGAGCAGTACTTC; CDR3aa: CASSSGPGGEQYF; abundance: few; v_gene: TRBV5-1; len: 13; j_gene: TRBJ2-7; d_gene: .
CDR3nt: TGTGCCAGCAGTCCCCCCGGGGGCTCCTACAATGAGCAGTTCTTC; CDR3aa: CASSPPGGSYNEQFF; abundance: many; v_gene: TRBV12-3/TRBV12-4; len: 15; j_gene: TRBJ2-1; d_gene: .
CDR3nt: TGCAGCGTTGAAGAGGGGGCGACAGCCGAGCAGTACTTC; CDR3aa: CSVEEGATAEQYF; abundance: many; v_gene: TRBV29-1; len: 13; j_gene: TRBJ2-7; d_gene: .
CDR3nt: TGTGCCAGCAGTGCCCGTTCGACGAGCTACGAGCAGTACTTC; CDR3aa: CASSARSTSYEQYF; abundance: .; v_gene: TRBV27; len: 14; j_gene: TRBJ2-7; d_gene: .
CDR3nt: TGTGCCAGCAACCTAAATGCGGGACTAGCGGGTCCCGGGGAGCTGTTTTTT; CDR3aa: CASNLNAGLAGPGELFF; abundance: medium-sized; v_gene: TRBV9; len: 17; j_gene: TRBJ2-2; d_gene: TRBD2